This TCR beta chain was captured in a study of beta chain features in type 1 diabetes. CDR1 and CDR2 from the germline V gene are MNHEY and SVGAGI. The V gene end was trimmed by 10 bases and the J gene end by 5 bases; junction bases not matched to a gene: 11. The CDR3 loop spans 13 amino acids. Sequencing targeted expressed TCRB transcripts, as all isolated RNA had been reverse transcribed. Assay: immunoSEQ multiplex PCR; the TCRdb copy retains only in-frame clones and omits some. The sample contains some 150,000 clones, 9% to 10% of which appear only once. This clone has just a few counts. Antigen specificity is unknown. Researchers reported sorting CD4+ naive, central memory, regulatory and stem cell-like memory cells via CD45RO/CCR7/CD25/CD127/CD95/CD27. Study conclusions and caveats: These data did not resolve whether HLA type affects TCRB rearrangement.

Sequencing was carried out using central memory CD4+ T cells from blood. This chain uses TRBV6-5 with TRBJ2-7; 7 bases map to TRBD2. The sequence derives from a woman aged 40 to 49 in good health. CDR3 DNA: TGTGCCACCCCAAAACTAGCGTGCGACGAGCAGTACTTC. It codes for CATPKLACDEQYF.